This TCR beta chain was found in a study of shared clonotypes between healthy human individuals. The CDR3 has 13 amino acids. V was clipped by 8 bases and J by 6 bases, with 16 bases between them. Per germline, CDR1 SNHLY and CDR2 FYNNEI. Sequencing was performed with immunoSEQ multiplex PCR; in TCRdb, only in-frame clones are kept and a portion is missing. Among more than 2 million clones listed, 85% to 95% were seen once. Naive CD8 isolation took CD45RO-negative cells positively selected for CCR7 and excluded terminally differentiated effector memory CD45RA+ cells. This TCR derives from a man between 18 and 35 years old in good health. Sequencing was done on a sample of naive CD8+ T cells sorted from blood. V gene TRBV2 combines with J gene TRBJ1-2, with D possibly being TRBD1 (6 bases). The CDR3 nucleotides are TGTGCCAGCGACAACAGGGCGGGGGATGGCTACACCTTC. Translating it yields CASDNRAGDGYTF.